These T cell receptor beta chains were read from a single sample in a study of radiotherapy plus CTLA-4 blockade in lung cancer. Sequencing used immunoSEQ multiplex PCR; TCRdb keeps in-frame clones, though not all of them. Among 40,000 to 60,000 clones, approximately 78% were seen once, and the ten largest hold more than 3%. The sample was peripheral blood, taken from a patient treated with radiotherapy plus ipilimumab. The source of these receptors is a human donor with non-small cell lung cancer who had stable disease on radiotherapy plus ipilimumab. Both conserved end residues are part of each CDR3. Fields, in order: clone size, V gene, D gene, J gene, CDR3 protein, CDR3 DNA. D genes are given only for firm matches. Not every row has a clone size; where given, it reads once, few, many or a size class.

-	TRBV4-2	TRBD2	TRBJ2-3	CASSQGRLAGVTDTQYF	TGTGCCAGCAGCCAAGGGAGGCTAGCGGGAGTTACAGATACGCAGTATTTT
-	TRBV2	-	TRBJ2-1	CATQGRGMDEQFF	TGTGCCACCCAGGGGAGGGGGATGGATGAGCAGTTCTTC
-	TRBV2	TRBD2	TRBJ2-3	CASSSSGRRSETQYF	TGTGCCAGCAGTAGTAGCGGGAGGAGGTCAGAGACGCAGTATTTT
-	TRBV4-1	TRBD1	TRBJ1-2	CASSQDYRGVDYGYTF	TGCGCCAGCAGCCAGGATTACAGGGGGGTAGACTATGGCTACACCTTC
-	TRBV7-3	-	TRBJ2-5	CASSLQKCLGLLYQETQYF	TGTGCCAGCAGCCTCCAAAAATGTTTGGGGCTCCTGTACCAAGAGACCCAGTACTTC
-	TRBV4-1	TRBD2	TRBJ2-1	CASSQGTSGGYNEQFF	TGCGCCAGCAGCCAGGGGACTAGCGGGGGGTACAATGAGCAGTTCTTC
once	TRBV28	-	TRBJ1-2	CASSQSGRGAFGYTF	TGTGCCAGCAGCCAAAGCGGCAGGGGTGCCTTCGGCTACACCTTC
-	TRBV27	-	TRBJ2-5	CASSYDRQETQYF	TGTGCCAGCAGCTACGACAGACAAGAGACCCAGTACTTC
-	TRBV30	TRBD1	TRBJ1-2	CAWVERQGGYGYTF	TGTGCCTGGGTGGAACGACAGGGGGGTTATGGCTACACCTTC
-	TRBV29-1	TRBD2	TRBJ2-1	CSVGLAGVFDNEQFF	TGCAGCGTGGGACTAGCGGGAGTATTCGACAATGAGCAGTTCTTC
-	TRBV5-1	-	TRBJ2-5	CASSLEPQNQETQYF	TGCGCCAGCAGCTTGGAACCACAAAATCAAGAGACCCAGTACTTC
-	TRBV2	TRBD2	TRBJ2-5	CASRPRLAGGGETQYF	TGTGCCAGCAGGCCTCGACTAGCGGGAGGTGGAGAGACCCAGTACTTC
-	TRBV18	-	TRBJ2-7	CASSPGGLQYF	TGTGCCAGCTCCCCCGGAGGGCTCCAGTACTTC
-	TRBV15	TRBD2	TRBJ2-7	CATSRDTVVAGVSEQYF	TGTGCCACCAGCAGAGATACTGTCGTAGCGGGAGTGAGTGAGCAGTACTTC
-	TRBV7-2	-	TRBJ1-2	CASSFAGRNYGYTF	TGTGCCAGCAGCTTCGCAGGGAGGAACTATGGCTACACCTTC
once	TRBV7-2	TRBD2	TRBJ2-5	CASSSPGLAMETQYF	TGTGCCAGCAGCTCACCGGGACTAGCGATGGAGACCCAGTACTTC
once	TRBV19	-	TRBJ1-5	CASSIGGQGNQPQHF	TGTGCCAGTAGTATAGGGGGCCAGGGCAATCAGCCCCAGCATTTT
once	TRBV11-1	-	TRBJ2-6	CASSFSGTSGANVLTF	TGTGCCAGCAGCTTCTCAGGAACCTCTGGGGCCAACGTCCTGACTTTC
-	TRBV9	TRBD1	TRBJ1-6	CASSETGSSYNSPLHF	TGTGCCAGCAGCGAGACAGGGAGCTCCTATAATTCACCCCTCCACTTT
-	TRBV7-3	-	TRBJ1-2	CASSLIKEGNYGYTF	TGTGCCAGCAGCTTAATCAAAGAGGGTAACTATGGCTACACCTTC
-	TRBV28	TRBD2	TRBJ2-1	CASSPPSGRGNEQFF	TGTGCCAGCAGTCCACCTAGCGGGAGAGGGAATGAGCAGTTCTTC
-	TRBV4-3	-	TRBJ2-3	CASSRDTKTHTDTQYF	TGCGCCAGCAGCCGAGACACTAAAACCCACACAGATACGCAGTATTTT
few	TRBV5-8	TRBD1	TRBJ2-2	CASSIIQGVYLNTGELFF	TGTGCCAGCAGCATCATACAGGGGGTTTATTTGAACACCGGGGAGCTGTTTTTT
once	TRBV9	-	TRBJ1-3	CASSVRAHPRDTIYF	TGTGCCAGCAGCGTACGGGCACACCCCAGGGACACCATATATTTT
few	TRBV30	TRBD2	TRBJ2-3	CAWSVGLAGYTDTQYF	TGTGCCTGGAGTGTAGGACTAGCGGGATACACAGATACGCAGTATTTT
-	TRBV28	-	TRBJ2-5	CASSLGGRGQETQYF	TGTGCCAGCAGTTTGGGAGGGAGGGGGCAAGAGACCCAGTACTTC
-	TRBV18	TRBD1	TRBJ2-7	CASSPPAGQGSYEQYF	TGTGCCAGCTCACCACCAGCAGGACAGGGGTCCTACGAGCAGTACTTC
once	TRBV27	TRBD2	TRBJ2-7	CASSRGSPYEQYF	TGTGCCAGCAGTCGCGGGAGTCCCTACGAGCAGTACTTC
-	TRBV7-2	-	TRBJ1-1	CASSLGVQAEAFF	TGTGCCAGCAGCTTAGGAGTGCAGGCTGAAGCTTTCTTT